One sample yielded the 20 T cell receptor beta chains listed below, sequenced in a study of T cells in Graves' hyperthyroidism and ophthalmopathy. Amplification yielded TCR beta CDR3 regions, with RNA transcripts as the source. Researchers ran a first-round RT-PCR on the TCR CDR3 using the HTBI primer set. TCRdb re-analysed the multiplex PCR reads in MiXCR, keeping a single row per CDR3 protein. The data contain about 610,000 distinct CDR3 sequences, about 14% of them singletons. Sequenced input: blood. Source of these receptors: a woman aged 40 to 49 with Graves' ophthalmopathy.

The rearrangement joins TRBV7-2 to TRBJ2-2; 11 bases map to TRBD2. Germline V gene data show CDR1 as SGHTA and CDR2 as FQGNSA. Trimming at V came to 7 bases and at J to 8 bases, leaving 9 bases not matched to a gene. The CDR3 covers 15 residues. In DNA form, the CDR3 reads TGTGCCAGCAACTACCTAACTAGCGGGAGTGGGGAGCTGTTTTTT. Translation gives CASNYLTSGSGELFF.

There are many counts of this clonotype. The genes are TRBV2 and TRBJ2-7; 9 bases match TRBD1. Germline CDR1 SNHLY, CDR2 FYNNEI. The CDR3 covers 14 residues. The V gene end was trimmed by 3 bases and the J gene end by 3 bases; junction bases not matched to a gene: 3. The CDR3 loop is CASSDGDRVYEQYF. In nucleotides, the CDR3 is TGTGCCAGCAGTGATGGGGACAGGGTCTACGAGCAGTACTTC.

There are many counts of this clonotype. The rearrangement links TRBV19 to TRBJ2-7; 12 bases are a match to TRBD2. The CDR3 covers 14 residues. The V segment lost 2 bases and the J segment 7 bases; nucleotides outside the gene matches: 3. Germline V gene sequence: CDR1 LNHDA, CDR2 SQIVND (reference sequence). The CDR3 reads CASSILAGGSEQYF. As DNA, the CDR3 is TGTGCCAGTAGTATACTAGCGGGAGGGAGTGAGCAGTACTTC.

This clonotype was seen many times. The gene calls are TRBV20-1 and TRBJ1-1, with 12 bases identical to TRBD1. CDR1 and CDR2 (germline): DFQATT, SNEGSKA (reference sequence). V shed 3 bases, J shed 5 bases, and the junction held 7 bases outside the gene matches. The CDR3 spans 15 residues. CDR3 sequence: CSASRDRGLGTEAFF. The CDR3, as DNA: TGCAGTGCTAGCCGGGACAGGGGGCTGGGGACTGAAGCTTTCTTT.

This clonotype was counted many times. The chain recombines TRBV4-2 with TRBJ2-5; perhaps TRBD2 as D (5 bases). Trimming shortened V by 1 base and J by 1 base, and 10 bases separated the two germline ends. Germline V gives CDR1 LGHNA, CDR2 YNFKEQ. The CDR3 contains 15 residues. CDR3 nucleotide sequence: TGTGCCAGCAGCCAAGCCAGCGGCGTCCAAGAGACCCAGTACTTC. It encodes CASSQASGVQETQYF.

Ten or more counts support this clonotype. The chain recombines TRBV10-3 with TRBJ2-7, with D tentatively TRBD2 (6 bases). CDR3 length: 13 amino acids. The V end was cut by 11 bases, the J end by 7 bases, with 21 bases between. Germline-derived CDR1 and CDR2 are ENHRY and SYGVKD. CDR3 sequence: CALGGTGVWEQYF. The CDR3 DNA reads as TGTGCCCTTGGGGGGACTGGGGTCTGGGAGCAGTACTTC.

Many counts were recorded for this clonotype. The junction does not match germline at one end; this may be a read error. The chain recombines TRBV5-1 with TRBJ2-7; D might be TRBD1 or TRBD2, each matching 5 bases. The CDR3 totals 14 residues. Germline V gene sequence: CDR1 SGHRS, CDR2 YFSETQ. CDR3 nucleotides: TGTGCCAGCAGCTTAGTGCAGGGAGCCTACGAGCAGTACTTC. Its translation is CASSLVQGAYEQYF.

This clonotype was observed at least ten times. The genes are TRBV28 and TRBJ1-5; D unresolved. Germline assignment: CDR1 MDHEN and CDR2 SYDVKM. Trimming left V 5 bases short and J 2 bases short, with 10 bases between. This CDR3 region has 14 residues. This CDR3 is CASSRILGNQPQHF. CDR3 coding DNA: TGTGCCAGCAGTAGGATTTTGGGCAATCAGCCCCAGCATTTT.

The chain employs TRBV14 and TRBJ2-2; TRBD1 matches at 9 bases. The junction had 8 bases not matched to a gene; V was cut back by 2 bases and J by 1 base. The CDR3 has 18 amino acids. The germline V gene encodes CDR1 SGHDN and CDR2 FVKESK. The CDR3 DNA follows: TGTGCCAGCAGCCAATCGCTAGGGACAGGGCTGAACACCGGGGAGCTGTTTTTT. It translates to CASSQSLGTGLNTGELFF.

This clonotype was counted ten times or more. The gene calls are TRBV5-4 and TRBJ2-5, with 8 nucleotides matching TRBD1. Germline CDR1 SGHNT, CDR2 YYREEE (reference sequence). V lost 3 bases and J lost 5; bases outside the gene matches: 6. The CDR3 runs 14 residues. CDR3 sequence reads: CASSWGQADETQYF. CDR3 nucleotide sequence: TGTGCCAGCAGCTGGGGACAGGCGGACGAGACCCAGTACTTC.

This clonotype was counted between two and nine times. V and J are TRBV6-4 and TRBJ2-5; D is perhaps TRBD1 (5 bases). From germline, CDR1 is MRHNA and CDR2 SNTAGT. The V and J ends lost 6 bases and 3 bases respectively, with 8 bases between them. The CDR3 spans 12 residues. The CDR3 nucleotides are TGTGCCAGCAGATCAGGGAAAGAGACCCAGTACTTC. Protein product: CASRSGKETQYF.

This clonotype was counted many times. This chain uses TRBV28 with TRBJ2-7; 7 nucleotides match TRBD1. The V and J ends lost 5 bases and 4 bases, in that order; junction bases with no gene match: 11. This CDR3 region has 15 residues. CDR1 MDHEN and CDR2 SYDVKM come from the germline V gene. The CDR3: CASSLRPGQIYEQYF. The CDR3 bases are TGTGCCAGCAGTCTACGCCCGGGACAGATTTACGAGCAGTACTTC.

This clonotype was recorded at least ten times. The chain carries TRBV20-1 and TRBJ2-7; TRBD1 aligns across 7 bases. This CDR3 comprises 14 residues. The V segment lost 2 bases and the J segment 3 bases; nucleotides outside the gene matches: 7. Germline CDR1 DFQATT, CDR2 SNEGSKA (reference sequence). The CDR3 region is CSARPGQNLYEQYF. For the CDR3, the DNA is TGCAGTGCTAGACCGGGACAGAACCTCTACGAGCAGTACTTC.

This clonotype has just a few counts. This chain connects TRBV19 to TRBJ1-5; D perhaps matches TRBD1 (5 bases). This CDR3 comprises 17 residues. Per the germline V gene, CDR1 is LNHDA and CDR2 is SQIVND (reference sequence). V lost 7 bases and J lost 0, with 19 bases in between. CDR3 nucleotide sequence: TGTGCCAGTACCCTAGGGGTAGGAGAGTATAGCAATCAGCCCCAGCATTTT. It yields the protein CASTLGVGEYSNQPQHF. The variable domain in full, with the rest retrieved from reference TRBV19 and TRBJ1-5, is DGGITQSPKYLFRKEGQNVTLSCEQNLNHDAMYWYRQDPGQGLRLIYYSQIVNDFQKGDIAEGYSVSREKKESFPLTVTSAQKNPTAFYLCASTLGVGEYSNQPQHFGDGTRLSIL.

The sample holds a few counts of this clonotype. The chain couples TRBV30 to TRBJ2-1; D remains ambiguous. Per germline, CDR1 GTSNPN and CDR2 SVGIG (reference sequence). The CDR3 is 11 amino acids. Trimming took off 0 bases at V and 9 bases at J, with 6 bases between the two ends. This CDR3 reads CAWSVFPEQFF. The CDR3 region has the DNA TGTGCCTGGAGTGTATTTCCTGAGCAGTTCTTC.

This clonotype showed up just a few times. CDR3: CASKLRGKDEQYF. The CDR3 nucleotides read TGTGCCAGCAAGTTGAGGGGCAAGGACGAGCAGTACTTC. The rearrangement uses TRBV6-2 or TRBV6-3 and TRBJ2-7; D is perhaps TRBD1 or TRBD2 (5 bases each). The germline CDR1 and CDR2 sequences are MNHEY and SVGEGT. With 7 bases removed from V and 5 bases from J, the gap between germline ends came to 15 bases. The CDR3 spans 13 residues.

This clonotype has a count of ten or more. The CDR3 loop reads CSASRQNTEAFF. In DNA form, the CDR3 reads TGCAGTGCTAGTCGACAGAACACTGAAGCTTTCTTT. The chain joins TRBV20-1 to TRBJ1-1; D gene uncertain. The germline gives CDR1 DFQATT, CDR2 SNEGSKA (reference sequence). The CDR3 is made up of 12 amino acids. The germline V and J ends were trimmed by 3 bases and 1 base, with 6 bases remaining between them.

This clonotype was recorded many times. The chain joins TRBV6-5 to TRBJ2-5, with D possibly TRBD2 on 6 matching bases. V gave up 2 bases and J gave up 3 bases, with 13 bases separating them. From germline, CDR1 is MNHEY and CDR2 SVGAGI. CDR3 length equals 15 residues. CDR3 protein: CASSYADRREETQYF. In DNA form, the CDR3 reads TGTGCCAGCAGTTACGCGGACCGGAGGGAAGAGACCCAGTACTTC.

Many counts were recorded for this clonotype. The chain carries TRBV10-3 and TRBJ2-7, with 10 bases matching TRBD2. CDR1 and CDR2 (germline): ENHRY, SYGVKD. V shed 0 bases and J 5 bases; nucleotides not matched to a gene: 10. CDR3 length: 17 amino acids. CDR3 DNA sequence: TGTGCCATCAGTGAGTCCCCCGATCTAGCGGGAGACCACGAGCAGTACTTC. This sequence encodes CAISESPDLAGDHEQYF.

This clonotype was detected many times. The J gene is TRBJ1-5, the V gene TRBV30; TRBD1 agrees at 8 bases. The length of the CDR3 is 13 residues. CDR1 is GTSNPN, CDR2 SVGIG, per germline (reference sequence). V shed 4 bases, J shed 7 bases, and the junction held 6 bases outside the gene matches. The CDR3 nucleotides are TGTGCCTGGAACGGACAGGGAGGGCAGCCCCAGCATTTT. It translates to CAWNGQGGQPQHF.